The 16 T cell receptor beta chains below come from one sample, sequenced in a study of T-cell memory formation after mild COVID-19. TCRdb fed the 5' RACE reads into MiXCR, producing one record per CDR3 protein. Of under 200,000 distinct CDR3 sequences in the sample, 25% to 40% were seen once. Sequenced material: PBMCs or a T cell subset sorted from them (not recorded which). Receptor source: an adult woman who had mild COVID-19 (a few samples of this study predate the infection). Cell type and time point are not known.

This sequence joins TRBV27 and TRBJ2-3, with D unclear. With 3 bases removed from V and 4 bases from J, the gap between germline ends came to 14 bases. CDR1 is MNHEY, CDR2 SMNVEV, per germline (reference sequence). The CDR3 contains 15 residues. CDR3 sequence (DNA): TGTGCCAGCAGTTTCTCGCGGAGTCTAGCAGATACGCAGTATTTT. Translation: CASSFSRSLADTQYF.

The genes are TRBV5-1 and TRBJ2-5; the match to TRBD2 covers 14 bases. The CDR3 has 17 residues. The V gene end was trimmed by 3 bases and the J gene end by 5 bases; junction bases not matched to a gene: 9. Germline CDR1 SGHRS, CDR2 YFSETQ. Here the CDR3 DNA reads TGCGCCAGCAGCTCGATCGGGACTAGCGGGAGTGGCGAGACCCAGTACTTC. Translating it yields CASSSIGTSGSGETQYF.

This chain links TRBV9 with TRBJ2-2; D is unclear. Germline V gene lookup returns CDR1 SGDLS and CDR2 YYNGEE. The CDR3 covers 16 residues. Trimming pared 2 bases from V and 0 bases from J, leaving 11 bases between. CDR3 nucleotides: TGTGCCAGCAGCGTGGTTCCGGAAACGAACACCGGGGAGCTGTTTTTT. Its protein product is CASSVVPETNTGELFF.

J is TRBJ2-3 and V is TRBV24-1; 8 bases agree with TRBD2. This CDR3 spans 21 amino acids. Germline V gives CDR1 KGHDR, CDR2 SFDVKD. Germline trimming cut 3 bases from V and 2 bases from J; bases unmatched to any gene: 21. The CDR3 DNA is TGTGCCACCAGTGATAAGAGCGGGAGACTCTGGTCGGCCCACCACACAGATACGCAGTATTTT. Protein sequence: CATSDKSGRLWSAHHTDTQYF.

A few counts support this clonotype. The chain carries TRBV20-1 and TRBJ2-7, with 9 bases aligning to TRBD1. This CDR3 spans 16 amino acids. Looked up from germline, CDR1 is DFQATT and CDR2 is SNEGSKA (reference sequence). V gave up 5 bases and J gave up 6 bases; unmatched junction bases: 17. DNA of the CDR3: TGCAGTGCTCCCCTCCCCGGGACAGGGCGAACTGGCGAGCAGTACTTC. Its protein product is CSAPLPGTGRTGEQYF.

The chain has TRBV9 and TRBJ2-3; D is unresolved. The CDR3 runs to 15 residues. Trimming pared 0 bases from V and 2 bases from J, leaving 10 bases between. CDR1 and CDR2 (germline): SGDLS, YYNGEE. Here the CDR3 DNA reads TGTGCCAGCAGCGTAGGACCTTTCTTCACAGATACGCAGTATTTT. This encodes CASSVGPFFTDTQYF.

This clonotype was seen only a few times. J is TRBJ1-1 and V is TRBV20-1; D is unclear. The CDR3 sequence is 13 residues long. Per germline, CDR1 DFQATT and CDR2 SNEGSKA (reference sequence). CDR3 sequence: CRARTGMNTEAFF. Written as DNA, the CDR3 is TGCAGAGCCCGGACGGGGATGAACACTGAAGCTTTCTTT.

This clonotype was seen just once. This sequence joins TRBV20-1 and TRBJ2-7; possibly TRBD1 or TRBD2 for D (10 bases each). This CDR3 spans 19 amino acids. Germline values: CDR1 DFQATT, CDR2 SNEGSKA (reference sequence). Trimming removed 1 base at V and 4 bases at J, with 29 bases between. The CDR3 nucleotides are TGCAGTGCTAGAGGACAGGGGGCGGCTAGCGGGAGAGTGGAGTACGAGCAGTACTTC. This gives the protein CSARGQGAASGRVEYEQYF.

The J gene is TRBJ2-5, the V gene TRBV7-8; 10 positions agree with TRBD2. The CDR3 is made up of 14 amino acids. With 5 bases clipped from V and 3 bases from J, the junction kept 3 bases outside the gene matches. Germline CDR1 SGHVS, CDR2 FQNEAQ. This CDR3 reads CASSPTSGEETQYF. The DNA for the CDR3 is TGTGCCAGCAGCCCAACTAGCGGGGAAGAGACCCAGTACTTC. Using reference TRBV7-8 and TRBJ2-5 for the parts outside the CDR3, the full variable domain is GAGVSQSPRYKVAKRGQDVALRCDPISGHVSLFWYQQALGQGPEFLTYFQNEAQLDKSGLPSDRFFAERPEGSVSTLKIQRTQQEDSAVYLCASSPTSGEETQYFGPGTRLLVL.

V and J are TRBV2 and TRBJ2-1; D remains unclear. The germline gives CDR1 SNHLY, CDR2 FYNNEI. The V end was cut by 2 bases, the J end by 10 bases, with 9 bases between. The CDR3 length is 12 residues. The CDR3 here is CASSEIVGEQFF. DNA for the CDR3: TGTGCCAGCAGTGAAATTGTGGGGGAGCAGTTCTTC.

With regard to this clonotype: A read error may be the cause here, since a much bigger clone is one base away. The chain carries TRBV5-5 and TRBJ1-2; TRBD1 aligns across 8 bases. The CDR3 runs to 14 residues. The germline gives CDR1 SGHKS, CDR2 YYEKEE (reference sequence). The CDR3 coding sequence is TGCGCCAGCAGCGCCCGACAGGGGAACTATGTCTACACCTTC. Protein: CASSARQGNYVYTF.

This chain links TRBV14 with TRBJ1-1; TRBD1 might be the D (6 bases). CDR3 length equals 16 residues. In germline, CDR1 is SGHDN, CDR2 FVKESK. Trimming removed 1 base at V and 0 bases at J, with 12 bases between. The CDR3 bases are TGTGCCAGCAGCCAAGCCCGGGGGCGGGTGAACACTGAAGCTTTCTTT. This sequence encodes CASSQARGRVNTEAFF.

This chain links TRBV2 with TRBJ1-4; 7 nucleotides line up with TRBD1. J gave up 8 bases and V 8 bases, and 11 bases lay outside the gene matches. Per germline, CDR1 SNHLY and CDR2 FYNNEI. The CDR3 is 14 amino acids. The CDR3, as DNA: TGTGCCAGCGGGTCGGGACAGTCTTGGGAAAAACTGTTTTTT. Its protein is CASGSGQSWEKLFF.

The rearrangement joins TRBV5-1 to TRBJ2-1; either TRBD1 or TRBD2 may supply D (7 bases each). Germline assignment: CDR1 SGHRS and CDR2 YFSETQ. The CDR3 covers 16 residues. Trimming took 4 bases from V and 4 from J, leaving 18 bases between them. Written as DNA, the CDR3 is TGCGCCAGCAGCCCAGGGGGGGGCGCGAAGTACAATGAGCAGTTCTTC. It codes for CASSPGGGAKYNEQFF.

This clonotype was counted a few times. The genes are TRBV4-3 and TRBJ2-5, with 8 bases aligning to TRBD1. Germline V gene sequence: CDR1 LGHNA, CDR2 YSLEER. The CDR3 loop spans 14 amino acids. Trimming removed 4 bases from V and 5 bases from J; junction bases left unmatched: 6. CDR3 loop: CASSPGTGWETQYF. The CDR3 nucleotides read TGCGCCAGCAGCCCCGGGACAGGATGGGAGACCCAGTACTTC.

On this clonotype: The junction and the germline gene differ at one end; a read error may be behind it. The chain joins TRBV29-1 to TRBJ2-1; 11 nucleotides match TRBD2. The CDR3 runs to 12 residues. Germline assignment: CDR1 SQVTM and CDR2 ANQGSEA. The CDR3 nucleotides read TGCAGCGTTGAAGAACTAGCGGGAGAGTTGCATTTC. This encodes CSVEELAGELHF.